This T cell receptor (beta chain) was recorded in a study of cytomegalovirus exposure and HLA in healthy donors. Study-wide results and limits: Listed as cytomegalovirus-associated were about 160 TCR beta chains.

Using immunoSEQ multiplex PCR, the repertoire was profiled, and TCRdb retains in-frame clones only, with some absent. The table includes some 110,000 clones, around 86% detected once. Worth noting for this clone: Its antigen is currently unknown.

Donors came from a validation cohort of over a hundred subjects, distinct from the first 666-subject cohort. Germline V gives CDR1 SGHTA, CDR2 FQGNSA. The V end was cut by 5 bases, the J end by 2 bases, with 18 bases between. The CDR3 has 17 residues. The sample taken for sequencing was PBMCs. The chain carries TRBV7-2 and TRBJ2-2; TRBD2 might be the D (6 bases). This clonotype was obtained from a man aged 18 to 29 in good health and CMV-seronegative. This CDR3 is CASSPVRDSPNTGELFF. The CDR3 bases are TGTGCCAGCAGCCCCGTCCGGGACTCCCCCAACACCGGGGAGCTGTTTTTT.